This TCR beta chain was found in a study of T cell changes during pregnancy in multiple sclerosis. Produced via immunoSEQ multiplex PCR; TCRdb's table is partial and in-frame only. Seen here are some 23,000 clones, less than 90% observed once, and the top ten hold less than 1.2%. Trimming stripped 10 bases from V and 7 bases from J, with 23 bases between. Germline CDR1 and CDR2: MNHEY and SVGAGI. The CDR3 length is 15 residues. The rearrangement joins TRBV6-5 to TRBJ1-5; TRBD1 is a possible D gene (5 bases). This clonotype was sampled from a female donor in good health, enrolled as a control in a pregnancy study. The material was CD4+ T cells from peripheral blood mononuclear cells, obtained in the first trimester of pregnancy. The CDR3 DNA is TGTGCCACCGGGACTACCCCAACAGGAGGGCAGCCCCAGCATTTT. This translates into CATGTTPTGGQPQHF.